This TCR beta chain was found in a study of T cell responses to AZD1222 COVID-19 vaccine (dated by TCRdb to the early 2020s). Concerning the study at large: A total of approximately 240 trial participants underwent TCR sequencing, of whom roughly 210 received two doses of AZD1222 and roughly 25 received two doses of the MenACWY control vaccine. Trial participants were enrolled by age into subgroups of 18-55, 56-69 and 70-plus years, and 148, 28 and 57 TCR-sequenced participants, respectively, were included in these subgroups. General conclusions and limits of the study: In the small 56-69-year group, the increase in depth fell short of significance, most likely because of low power. A significant rise in spike-specific TCR breadth and depth was observed after two AZD1222 doses relative to day 0 and relative to MenACWY recipients. Only five to seven AZD1222 recipients were SARS-CoV-2 seropositive at baseline, limiting conclusions about previously exposed vaccinees. The whole spike protein was spanned by vaccine-associated CD4 TCRs, and dominant responses were seen in regions 160-218 and 743-854. Participants were mostly white British and included more females than males, and it was suggested by the authors that clonal diversity may have been underestimated. Reportedly, almost half of the unique spike-specific TCRs recognized epitopes lying outside the regions that are mutated in the B.1.351 and B.1.1.7 variants. Because no samples from the day 14 peak response were available, repertoires could be characterized only after the peak T cell response.

The CDR3 regions of human TCRbeta chains were analyzed by immunosequencing. On the study's bioinformatics: TCRs in the repertoires were matched against a reference library of SARS-CoV-2-specific TCRs that had been generated with the MIRA antigen-specificity platform. Breadth was defined as the fraction of unique TCRs that were SARS-CoV-2-associated. Depth was defined as the fraction of total T cells that were SARS-CoV-2-associated. Using the MIRA data, each spike-specific TCR was mapped to the spike region that the TCR reacts to and placed in a CD4 or CD8 class. Log10-transformed breadth and depth values were compared by one-way ANOVA with Sidak's multiple comparisons tests. TCRdb obtained this table from immuneACCESS and retained in-frame rearrangements with V and J assigned. These tables miss some clones; where compared with another copy, unresolved V genes account for less than half of the shortfall, and the remainder is unexplained. V, J and clone size derive from that table, while D and trimming were established from the DNA sequence. The table for this sample lists fewer than 150,000 clones; roughly 90% of them were counted only once. The ten top clones hold roughly 1.7% of the sample.

From the cysteine up to the phenylalanine, the CDR3 has a length of 17 residues. Kept here is only the CDR3 DNA, which spans 51 bases and is read in frame from base 1. From the germline V gene (reference sequence), CDR1 is LNHDA and CDR2 is SQIVND. The germline ends are 20 bases apart after V is trimmed by 3 bases and J by 5 bases. What this sample's time point label stands for: about 28 days (+/-7) after the second vaccine dose. AZD1222 recipients with second doses at about 4 weeks or about 12 weeks were pooled, because spike-specific TCR depth and breadth did not differ between schedules. The vaccinee samples were drawn from two UK trials, COV001 and COV002, one of which was a single-blind randomized controlled phase 2/3 trial testing AZD1222 (ChAdOx1 nCoV-19) in healthy adults. Trial participant PBMC samples were collected at day 0 and day 28 after the second dose for TCRbeta chain sequencing.

This clone came up once. The antigen it binds to is not known. Within one base of it there is no much larger clone, and no base qualities were kept. This clonotype was obtained from an adult who received the AZD1222 COVID-19 vaccine. Recombination joined TRBV19 with TRBJ2-1; the D gene is possibly TRBD1, with 6 bases matching. Sequenced here: peripheral blood, sampled 28 days after the second AZD1222 dose. The CDR3 amino acid sequence is: CASSIARDTLRNNEQFF. The nucleotide sequence reads TGTGCCAGTAGTATTGCCCGGGACACCCTAAGAAACAATGAGCAGTTCTTC.